This T cell receptor beta chain was obtained from a study of prognosis after radiotherapy for stage I lung cancer. Note on this clonotype: Its target is unknown. A read error is possible here, since a much larger clone lies one base away.

Trimming removed 4 bases from V and 0 bases from J, with 13 bases in between. The germline gives CDR1 SQVTM, CDR2 ANQGSEA. This CDR3 is built from 16 residues. Genomic DNA was subjected to two-round multiplex PCR for amplification of TCR beta CDR3. First-round PCR used primers specific to each TRBV and TRBJ gene. MiXCR, run by TCRdb on the multiplex PCR reads, gives a single entry per CDR3 protein. Here the sample spans 20,000 to 25,000 distinct CDR3 sequences, more than 35% being singletons. Study observations and caveats: There were reportedly differences in TRBV and TRBJ gene usage between patients with and without metastases.

This clonotype originated in a donor aged 50 or older with non-small cell lung cancer. This sample comprised PBMCs, obtained before or after stereotactic body radiation therapy (not recorded which). This chain joins TRBV29-1 and TRBJ2-6, with D possibly TRBD1 on 6 matching bases. The DNA for the CDR3 is TGCAGCGTTGGGGGGTCAGGGGTCTCTGGGGCCAACGTCCTGACTTTC. It translates to CSVGGSGVSGANVLTF. The full variable domain, its missing parts supplied by reference TRBV29-1 and TRBJ2-6, is SAVISQKPSRDICQRGTSLTIQCQVDSQVTMMFWYRQQPGQSLTLIATANQGSEATYESGFVIDKFPISRPNLTFSTLTVSNMSPEDSSIYLCSVGGSGVSGANVLTFGAGSRLTVL.